This T cell receptor beta chain was captured in a study of T-cell memory formation after mild COVID-19. General study points: The CD4+ clones that contracted clustered mainly within CM and EM, and the CD8+ clones concentrated in EMRA.

V lost 8 bases, J lost 5 bases, and 15 bases lay in between. This CDR3 has 13 residues. TCRdb reprocessed the 5' RACE reads with MiXCR, giving one entry per CDR3 protein. The sample consists of under 550,000 distinct CDR3 sequences, 18% of them appearing once. A word on this clonotype: As yet, its antigen is unknown.

The clonotype comes from a young man who had mild COVID-19 (a few samples of this study predate the infection). Cell type and time point are not known. V is TRBV12-3 or TRBV12-4 and J is TRBJ1-2, with D possibly matching TRBD1 (6 bases). Sequencing used PBMCs or a T cell subset sorted from them (not recorded which). Here the CDR3 reads CASLPGGGYGYTF. As DNA, the CDR3 is TGTGCCAGCCTCCCCGGGGGCGGGTATGGCTACACCTTC.